This entry describes one T cell receptor (beta chain). Unmatched junction bases numbered 9, after V lost 8 bases and J lost 5 bases. CDR3 length equals 13 residues. Germline CDR1 reads ENHRY; CDR2 reads SYGVKD. Using immunoSEQ multiplex PCR, the repertoire was profiled, and TCRdb retains in-frame clones only, with some absent. This sample has around 67,000 clones, with 95% to 96% found just once. The data are from a study of technical replicates of blood from a handful of donors. The chain couples TRBV10-3 to TRBJ2-7; 7 bases match TRBD1. The origin of this receptor is a human donor in good health. Material: T cells isolated from PBMCs. CDR3 protein: CAISGQEWDEQYF. In DNA, the CDR3 is TGTGCCATCTCCGGACAGGAATGGGACGAGCAGTACTTC.